Included here is one TCR beta chain sequence, with context. The data were obtained in a study of cytomegalovirus exposure and HLA in healthy donors. Healthy bone marrow donors made up the donor group. The PCR employed 60 Vbeta primers together with 13 Jbeta primers. The table came from immunoSEQ multiplex PCR; TCRdb's copy has only in-frame clones and leaves some out. The sample records over 120,000 clones, 75% to 90% being singletons. The V end was cut by 5 bases, the J end by 0 bases, with 19 bases between. Germline V gene lookup returns CDR1 MDHEN and CDR2 SYDVKM. CDR3 size: 17 residues. This sequence joins TRBV28 and TRBJ1-2; unclear D gene. This TCR was sampled from a man in his forties in good health and CMV-seronegative. The sequencing input was PBMCs. The CDR3 coding sequence is TGTGCCAGCAGTCAAAAAAACCCTTCCCGGGCTAACTATGGCTACACCTTC. Encoded protein: CASSQKNPSRANYGYTF.